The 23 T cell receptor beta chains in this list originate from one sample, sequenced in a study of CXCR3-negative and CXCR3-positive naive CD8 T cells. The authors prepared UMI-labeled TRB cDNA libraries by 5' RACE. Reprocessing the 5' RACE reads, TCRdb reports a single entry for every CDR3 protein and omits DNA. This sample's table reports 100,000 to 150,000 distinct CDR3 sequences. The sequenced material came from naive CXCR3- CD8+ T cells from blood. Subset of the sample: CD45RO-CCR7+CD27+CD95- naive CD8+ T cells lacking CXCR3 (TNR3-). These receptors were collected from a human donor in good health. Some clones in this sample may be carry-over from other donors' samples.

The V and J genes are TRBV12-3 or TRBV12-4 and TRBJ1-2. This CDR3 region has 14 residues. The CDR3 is CASSFGRGANGYTF.

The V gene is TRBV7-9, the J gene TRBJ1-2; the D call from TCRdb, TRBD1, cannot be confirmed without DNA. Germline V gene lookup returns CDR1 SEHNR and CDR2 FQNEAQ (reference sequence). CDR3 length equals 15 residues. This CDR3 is CASTTQGVSNYGYTF. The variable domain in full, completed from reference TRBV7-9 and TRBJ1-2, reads DTGVSQNPRHKITKRGQNVTFRCDPISEHNRLYWYRQTLGQGPEFLTYFQNEAQLEKSRLLSDRFSAERPKGSFSTLEIQRTEQGDSAMYLCASTTQGVSNYGYTFGSGTRLTVV.

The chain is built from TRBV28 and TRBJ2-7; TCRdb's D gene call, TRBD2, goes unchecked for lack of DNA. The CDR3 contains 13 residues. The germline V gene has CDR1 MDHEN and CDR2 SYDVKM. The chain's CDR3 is CASRERHLYEQYF. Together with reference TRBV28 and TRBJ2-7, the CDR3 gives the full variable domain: DVKVTQSSRYLVKRTGEKVFLECVQDMDHENMFWYRQDPGLGLRLIYFSYDVKMKEKGDIPEGYSVSREKKERFSLILESASTNQTSMYLCASRERHLYEQYFGPGTRLTVT.

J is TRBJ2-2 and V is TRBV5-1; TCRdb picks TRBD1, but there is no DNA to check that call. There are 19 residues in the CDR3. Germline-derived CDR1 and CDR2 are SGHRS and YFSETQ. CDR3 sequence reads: CASSPPGTGGSFNTGELFF.

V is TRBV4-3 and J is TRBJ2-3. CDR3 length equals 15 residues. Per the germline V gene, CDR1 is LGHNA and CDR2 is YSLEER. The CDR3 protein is CASSNRPWEEDTQYF.

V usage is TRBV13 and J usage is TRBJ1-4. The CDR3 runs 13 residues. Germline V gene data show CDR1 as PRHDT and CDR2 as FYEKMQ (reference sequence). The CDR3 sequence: CASSLGVSEKLFF.

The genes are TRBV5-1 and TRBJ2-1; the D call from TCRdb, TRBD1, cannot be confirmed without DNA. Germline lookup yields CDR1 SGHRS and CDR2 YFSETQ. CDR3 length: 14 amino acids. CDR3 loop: CASSLDRGYNEQFF.

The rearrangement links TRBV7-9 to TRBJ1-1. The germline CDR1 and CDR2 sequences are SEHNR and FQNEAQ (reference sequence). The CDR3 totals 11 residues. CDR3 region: CASSLSDEAFF.

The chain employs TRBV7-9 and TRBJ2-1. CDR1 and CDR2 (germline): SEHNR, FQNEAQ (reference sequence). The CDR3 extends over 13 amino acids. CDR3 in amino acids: CASSETEYNEQFF.

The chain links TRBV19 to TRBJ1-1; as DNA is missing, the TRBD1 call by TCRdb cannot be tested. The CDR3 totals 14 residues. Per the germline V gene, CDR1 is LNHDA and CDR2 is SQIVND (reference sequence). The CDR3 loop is CASSILQGKTEAFF.

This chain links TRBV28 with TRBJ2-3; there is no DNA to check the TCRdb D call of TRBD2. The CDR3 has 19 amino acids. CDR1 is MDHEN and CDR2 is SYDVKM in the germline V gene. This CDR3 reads CASSSAYRTSGGPTDTQYF.

CDR3 sequence: CASSLVRTTKETQYF. This rearrangement joins TRBV7-6 to TRBJ2-5; TCRdb calls TRBD2, which cannot be checked without DNA. The V gene's germline CDR1 is SGHVS and CDR2 FNYEAQ. The CDR3 extends over 15 amino acids.

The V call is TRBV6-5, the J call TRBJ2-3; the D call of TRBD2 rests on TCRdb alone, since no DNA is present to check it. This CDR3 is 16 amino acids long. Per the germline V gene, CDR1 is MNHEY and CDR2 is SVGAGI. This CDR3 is CASSYSLAGVSDTQYF.

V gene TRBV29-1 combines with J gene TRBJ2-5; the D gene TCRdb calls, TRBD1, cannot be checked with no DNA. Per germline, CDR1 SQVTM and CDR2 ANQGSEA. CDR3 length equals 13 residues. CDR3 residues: CSVDWTGAETQYF.

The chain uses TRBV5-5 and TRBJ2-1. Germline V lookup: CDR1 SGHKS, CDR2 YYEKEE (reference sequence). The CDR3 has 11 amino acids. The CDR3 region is CASTFSYEQFF.

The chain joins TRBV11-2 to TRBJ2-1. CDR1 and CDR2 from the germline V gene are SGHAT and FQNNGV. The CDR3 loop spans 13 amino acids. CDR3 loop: CASSQEEDLGQFF.

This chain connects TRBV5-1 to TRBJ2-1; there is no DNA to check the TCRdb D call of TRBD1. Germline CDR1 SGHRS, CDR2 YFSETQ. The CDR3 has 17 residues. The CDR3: CASSLAGAGGGIDEQFF.

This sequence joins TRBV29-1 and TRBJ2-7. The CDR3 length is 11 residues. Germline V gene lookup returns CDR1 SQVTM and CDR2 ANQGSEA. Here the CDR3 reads CSVVWEGEQYF.

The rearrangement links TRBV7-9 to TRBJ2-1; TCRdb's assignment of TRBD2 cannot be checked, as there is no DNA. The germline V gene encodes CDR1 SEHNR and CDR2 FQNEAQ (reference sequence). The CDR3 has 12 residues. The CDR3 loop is CASSSGGVQQFF.

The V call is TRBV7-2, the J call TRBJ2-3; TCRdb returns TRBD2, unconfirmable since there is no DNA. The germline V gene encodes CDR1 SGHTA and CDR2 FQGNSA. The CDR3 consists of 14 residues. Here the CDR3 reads CASSTTSREDTQYF.

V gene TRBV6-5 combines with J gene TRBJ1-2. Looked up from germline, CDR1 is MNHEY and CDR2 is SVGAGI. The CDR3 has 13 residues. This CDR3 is CASSLGTAYGYTF.

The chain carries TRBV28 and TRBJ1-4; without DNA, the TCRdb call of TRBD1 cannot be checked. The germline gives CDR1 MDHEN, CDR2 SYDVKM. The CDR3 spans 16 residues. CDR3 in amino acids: CASSPFLQGYWEKLFF.

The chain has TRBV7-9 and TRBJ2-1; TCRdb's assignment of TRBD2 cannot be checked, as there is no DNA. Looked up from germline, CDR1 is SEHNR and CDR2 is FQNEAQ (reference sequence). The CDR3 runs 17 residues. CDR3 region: CASSGGTSGSSYNEQFF.